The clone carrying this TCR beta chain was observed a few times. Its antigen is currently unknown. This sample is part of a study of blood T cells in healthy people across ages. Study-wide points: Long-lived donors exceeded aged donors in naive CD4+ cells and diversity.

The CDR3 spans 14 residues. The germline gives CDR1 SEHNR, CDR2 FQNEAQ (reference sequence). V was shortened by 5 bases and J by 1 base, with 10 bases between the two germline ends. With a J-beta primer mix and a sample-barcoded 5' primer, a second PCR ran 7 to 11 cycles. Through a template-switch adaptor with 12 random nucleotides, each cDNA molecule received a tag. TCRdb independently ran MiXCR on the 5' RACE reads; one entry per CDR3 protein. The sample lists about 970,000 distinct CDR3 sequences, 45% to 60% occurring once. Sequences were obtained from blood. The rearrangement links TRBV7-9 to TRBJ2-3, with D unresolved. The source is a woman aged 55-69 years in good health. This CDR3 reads CASSEVRGTDTQYF. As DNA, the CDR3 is TGTGCCAGCAGCGAAGTACGGGGCACAGATACGCAGTATTTT. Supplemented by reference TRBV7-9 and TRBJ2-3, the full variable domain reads DTGVSQNPRHKITKRGQNVTFRCDPISEHNRLYWYRQTLGQGPEFLTYFQNEAQLEKSRLLSDRFSAERPKGSFSTLEIQRTEQGDSAMYLCASSEVRGTDTQYFGPGTRLTVL.